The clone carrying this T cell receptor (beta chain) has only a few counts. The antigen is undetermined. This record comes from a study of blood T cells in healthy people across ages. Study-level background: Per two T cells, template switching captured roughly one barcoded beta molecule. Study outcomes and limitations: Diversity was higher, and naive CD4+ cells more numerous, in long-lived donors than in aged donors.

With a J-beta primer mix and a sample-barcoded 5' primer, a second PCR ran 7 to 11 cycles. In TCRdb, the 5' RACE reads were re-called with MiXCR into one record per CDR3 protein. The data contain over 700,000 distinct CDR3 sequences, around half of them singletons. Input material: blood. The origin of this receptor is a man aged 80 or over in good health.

The CDR3 DNA follows: TGCGCCAGCAGCGGACAGAATGAAAAACTGTTTTTT. Translating it yields CASSGQNEKLFF. The chain carries TRBV5-1 and TRBJ1-4, with a tentative D call TRBD1 (6 bases). CDR1 and CDR2 (germline): SGHRS, YFSETQ. V was trimmed by 4 bases and J by 5 bases, leaving 6 bases between them. The CDR3 is made up of 12 amino acids.